These 27 T cell receptor beta chains came from one sample sequenced in a study of blood T cell repertoires in COVID-19. Measured with immunoSEQ multiplex PCR; TCRdb has only the in-frame clones, and not every one. Among 200,000 to 250,000 clones, about nine tenths were seen once, and the ten largest hold under 4%. Sequencing was performed on PBMCs or T cells enriched from blood (not recorded which). These TCRs come from a woman between 35 and 50 years old with acute COVID-19.

The rearrangement links TRBV6-5 to TRBJ1-5; D call uncertain. V lost 10 bases and J 5 bases, leaving 15 bases between the germline ends. This CDR3 is built from 13 residues. Germline V CDR1 and CDR2: MNHEY, SVGAGI. This CDR3 is CATSVQIDQPQHF. CDR3 nucleotide sequence: TGTGCCACCTCCGTTCAGATCGATCAGCCCCAGCATTTT.

The gene calls are TRBV5-4 and TRBJ1-1; a possible D gene is TRBD1 (6 bases). The CDR3 totals 16 residues. Trimming removed 0 bases from V and 0 bases from J, with 12 bases in between. Germline CDR1 and CDR2: SGHNT and YYREEE (reference sequence). The CDR3 nucleotides read TGTGCCAGCAGCTTGGCGGGGGGGCACATGAACACTGAAGCTTTCTTT. This sequence encodes CASSLAGGHMNTEAFF.

The chain recombines TRBV6-5 with TRBJ1-1; the match to TRBD1 covers 9 bases. J gave up 5 bases and V 5 bases, and 9 bases lay outside the gene matches. From germline, CDR1 is MNHEY and CDR2 SVGAGI. This CDR3 is 15 amino acids long. The CDR3: CASSRRTGVGTEAFF. The CDR3 DNA sequence: TGTGCCAGCAGTCGCCGGACAGGGGTAGGGACTGAAGCTTTCTTT.

The table lists this clone with a few counts. The chain combines TRBV29-1 with TRBJ2-5, with a possible D match to TRBD1 (8 bases). This CDR3 is built from 15 residues. The germline V and J ends were trimmed by 7 bases and 0 bases, with 18 bases remaining between them. Germline V gives CDR1 SQVTM, CDR2 ANQGSEA. The CDR3 region is CSAPGGQVNQETQYF. The CDR3 DNA is TGCAGCGCCCCGGGGGGACAGGTGAACCAAGAGACCCAGTACTTC. Complete variable domain (other parts from reference TRBV29-1 and TRBJ2-5): SAVISQKPSRDICQRGTSLTIQCQVDSQVTMMFWYRQQPGQSLTLIATANQGSEATYESGFVIDKFPISRPNLTFSTLTVSNMSPEDSSIYLCSAPGGQVNQETQYFGPGTRLLVL.

The chain has TRBV19 and TRBJ2-7; 8 nucleotides match TRBD1. The CDR3 has 15 residues. After removal of 3 bases from V and 2 bases from J, the junction contained 6 bases not matched to a gene. Germline loops: CDR1 LNHDA, CDR2 SQIVND (reference sequence). CDR3 region: CASSMGTGQTYEQYF. Here the CDR3 DNA reads TGTGCCAGTAGTATGGGGACAGGCCAAACCTACGAGCAGTACTTC.

This sequence joins TRBV6-2 or TRBV6-3 and TRBJ1-2; TRBD1 agrees at 7 bases. Per germline, CDR1 MNHEY and CDR2 SVGEGT. The CDR3 has 13 residues. The V segment lost 5 bases and the J segment 6 bases; nucleotides outside the gene matches: 6. CDR3 sequence reads: CASSRDRVHGYTF. As DNA, the CDR3 is TGTGCCAGCAGTCGTGACAGGGTCCATGGCTACACCTTC.

The chain combines TRBV2 with TRBJ2-3; D possibly corresponds to TRBD1 (6 bases). The CDR3 length is 15 residues. Trimming left V 4 bases short and J 0 bases short, with 11 bases between. The V gene's germline CDR1 is SNHLY and CDR2 FYNNEI. CDR3 amino acids: CASSAQGLSTDTQYF. The CDR3 bases are TGTGCCAGCAGTGCTCAGGGGCTTAGCACAGATACGCAGTATTTT. Using reference TRBV2 and TRBJ2-3 for the parts outside the CDR3, the full variable domain is EPEVTQTPSHQVTQMGQEVILRCVPISNHLYFYWYRQILGQKVEFLVSFYNNEISEKSEIFDDQFSVERPDGSNFTLKIRSTKLEDSAMYFCASSAQGLSTDTQYFGPGTRLTVL.

V usage is TRBV5-6 and J usage is TRBJ2-7; maybe TRBD2 (5 bases). The CDR3 totals 12 residues. Germline-derived CDR1 and CDR2 are SGHDT and YYEEEE. The V gene lost 2 bases and the J gene lost 7 bases, with 10 bases spanning the gap. CDR3 DNA: TGTGCCAGCAGCTTTCAGTCGGGAGAGCAGTACGTC. Translation: CASSFQSGEQYV.

The chain carries TRBV3-1 (or the pseudogene TRBV3-2) and TRBJ1-2; no firm D call. Trimming stripped 1 base from V and 0 bases from J, with 6 bases between. Germline V gives CDR1 LGHDT, CDR2 YNNKEL (reference sequence). There are 14 residues in the CDR3. The CDR3 region has the DNA TGTGCCAGCAGCCAAGGGGCAGCTAACTATGGCTACACCTTC. Protein product: CASSQGAANYGYTF.

The chain uses TRBV5-1 and TRBJ1-2; TRBD1 aligns across 10 bases. Germline CDR1 SGHRS, CDR2 YFSETQ. There are 16 residues in the CDR3. Trimming cost V 0 bases and J 13 bases; bases outside gene matches: 15. The chain's CDR3 is CASSLGTAGQGPEATF. In nucleotides, the CDR3 is TGCGCCAGCAGCTTGGGAACGGCGGGACAGGGGCCCGAGGCCACCTTC. The complete variable domain, with remaining parts taken from reference TRBV5-1 and TRBJ1-2, reads KAGVTQTPRYLIKTRGQQVTLSCSPISGHRSVSWYQQTPGQGLQFLFEYFSETQRNKGNFPGRFSGRQFSNSRSEMNVSTLELGDSALYLCASSLGTAGQGPEATFGSGTRLTVV.

The chain links TRBV5-1 to TRBJ2-1; 12 bases line up with TRBD2. J was trimmed by 11 bases and V by 0 bases; bases with no gene match: 9. CDR3 length equals 16 residues. Per germline, CDR1 SGHRS and CDR2 YFSETQ. As DNA, the CDR3 is TGCGCCAGCAGCTTGGCCGGGCTAGCGGGGGGGACGAAGCAGTTCTTC. Protein product: CASSLAGLAGGTKQFF. Together with reference TRBV5-1 and TRBJ2-1, the CDR3 gives the full variable domain: KAGVTQTPRYLIKTRGQQVTLSCSPISGHRSVSWYQQTPGQGLQFLFEYFSETQRNKGNFPGRFSGRQFSNSRSEMNVSTLELGDSALYLCASSLAGLAGGTKQFFGPGTRLTVL.

The V and J genes are TRBV2 and TRBJ1-2; the match to TRBD1 covers 8 bases. This CDR3 is 13 amino acids long. Per the germline V gene, CDR1 is SNHLY and CDR2 is FYNNEI. The J segment lost 8 bases and the V segment lost 8 bases, leaving 10 bases of the junction unmatched. CDR3 DNA sequence: TGTGCCAGCTGGACAGGGACTACTCAGGGCTACACCTTC. It is translated as CASWTGTTQGYTF.

CDR3 bases: TGTGCCAGCAGCCCAAGGACAGGGGGGTACCAGCCCCAGCATTTT. Residues: CASSPRTGGYQPQHF. This rearrangement joins TRBV7-8 to TRBJ1-5; TRBD1 agrees at 10 bases. Germline V CDR1 and CDR2: SGHVS, FQNEAQ. CDR3 length: 15 residues. Trimming removed 5 bases from V and 7 bases from J; junction bases left unmatched: 8.

This clone was seen a few times. This chain joins TRBV6-2 or TRBV6-3 and TRBJ1-4, with D possibly being TRBD1 (5 bases). Trimming shortened V by 6 bases and J by 0 bases, and 17 bases separated the two germline ends. This CDR3 contains 17 residues. Germline V gene sequence: CDR1 MNHEY, CDR2 SVGEGT. The CDR3 is CASSRAAWGATNEKLFF. The CDR3 bases are TGTGCCAGCAGCCGGGCAGCCTGGGGCGCAACTAATGAAAAACTGTTTTTT.

V and J are TRBV29-1 and TRBJ1-1, with D maybe TRBD1 (5 bases). CDR3 length equals 13 residues. Per the germline V gene, CDR1 is SQVTM and CDR2 is ANQGSEA. The V end lost 4 bases, the J end lost 5 bases, and 14 bases lay between the germline ends. In DNA form, the CDR3 reads TGCAGCGTTGGGGCAGGGCAGAGGACTGAAGCTTTCTTT. Its translation is CSVGAGQRTEAFF.

This chain connects TRBV7-2 to TRBJ1-1; 8 nucleotides match TRBD1. The CDR3 has 16 residues. The V gene's germline CDR1 is SGHTA and CDR2 FQGNSA. Germline trimming cut 3 bases from V and 4 bases from J; bases unmatched to any gene: 10. CDR3 in amino acids: CASSFGTGSRVTEAFF. CDR3 DNA sequence: TGTGCCAGCAGCTTCGGGACAGGAAGCAGGGTCACTGAAGCTTTCTTT.

The V call is TRBV6-5, the J call TRBJ1-1, with a weak D call TRBD1 (6 bases). The CDR3 contains 15 residues. CDR1 is MNHEY and CDR2 is SVGAGI in the germline V gene. V was trimmed by 5 bases and J by 0 bases, leaving 13 bases between them. CDR3 coding DNA: TGTGCCAGCAGTAAGGGGGACACTTTGAACACTGAAGCTTTCTTT. This sequence encodes CASSKGDTLNTEAFF.

The chain employs TRBV24-1 and TRBJ2-1, with 8 nucleotides matching TRBD2. V lost 1 base, J lost 0 bases, and 13 bases stayed unmatched. The germline CDR1 and CDR2 sequences are KGHDR and SFDVKD. The CDR3 loop spans 20 amino acids. This CDR3 reads CATSDFKGGGAGASYNEQFF. In DNA, the CDR3 is TGTGCCACCAGTGATTTTAAAGGCGGAGGAGCGGGGGCCTCCTACAATGAGCAGTTCTTC.

The genes are TRBV2 and TRBJ2-7; 8 bases agree with TRBD2. CDR3 length: 15 amino acids. Germline V gene data show CDR1 as SNHLY and CDR2 as FYNNEI. Unmatched junction bases numbered 7, after V lost 4 bases and J lost 2 bases. The CDR3 region has the DNA TGTGCCAGCAGTGCATCGGGGGGGTCAACCTACGAGCAGTACGTC. Translating it yields CASSASGGSTYEQYV.

For this clone: The sample has other DNA sequences that encode this CDR3 too. This chain links TRBV27 with TRBJ1-6, with 7 bases identical to TRBD1. The CDR3 length is 15 residues. Germline V lookup: CDR1 MNHEY, CDR2 SMNVEV (reference sequence). The V and J ends lost 2 bases and 4 bases, in that order; junction bases with no gene match: 2. CDR3 protein: CASSLGRGYNSPLHF. The CDR3 DNA follows: TGTGCCAGCAGTTTAGGCAGGGGGTATAATTCACCCCTCCACTTT.

The chain has TRBV5-1 and TRBJ2-7, with 8 bases lining up with TRBD1. V shed 3 bases, J shed 6 bases, and the junction held 5 bases outside the gene matches. CDR1 SGHRS and CDR2 YFSETQ come from the germline V gene. The CDR3 is 13 amino acids. This CDR3 reads CASSSIRGREQYV. As DNA, the CDR3 is TGCGCCAGCAGCTCGATCAGGGGGCGCGAGCAGTACGTC.

This sequence joins TRBV30 and TRBJ1-1; D gene unclear. V was clipped by 0 bases and J by 4 bases, with 6 bases between them. This CDR3 has 12 amino acids. The germline CDR1 and CDR2 sequences are GTSNPN and SVGIG (reference sequence). CDR3: CAWSVLSTEAFF. As DNA, the CDR3 is TGTGCCTGGAGTGTTTTGAGCACTGAAGCTTTCTTT.

The rearrangement uses TRBV6-2 or TRBV6-3 and TRBJ2-3, with D maybe TRBD1 (6 bases). Germline V gene sequence: CDR1 MNHEY, CDR2 SVGEGT. Trimming took off 3 bases at V and 4 bases at J, with 17 bases between the two ends. The CDR3 extends over 16 amino acids. The CDR3 DNA sequence: TGTGCCAGCAGTTATCCCCCAGGGGTTGTACCAGATACGCAGTATTTT. This encodes CASSYPPGVVPDTQYF.

This rearrangement joins TRBV15 to TRBJ2-7; possible D gene TRBD1, 6 bases. Trimming took 3 bases from V and 3 from J, leaving 18 bases between them. The CDR3 covers 16 residues. Germline lookup yields CDR1 LNHNV and CDR2 YYDKDF (reference sequence). The CDR3 is CATSSPTRGRGYEQYF. CDR3 DNA sequence: TGTGCCACCAGCAGCCCAACCAGGGGACGGGGCTACGAGCAGTACTTC.

This chain joins TRBV2 and TRBJ2-2; TRBD2 is a possible D gene (7 bases). This CDR3 has 18 amino acids. Germline V gene data show CDR1 as SNHLY and CDR2 as FYNNEI. V lost 5 bases, J lost 3 bases, and 22 bases lay in between. Here the CDR3 DNA reads TGTGCCAGCAGTTCCTCACAAGGGGGGGTGACACACACCGGGGAGCTGTTTTTT. Amino acid sequence: CASSSSQGGVTHTGELFF.

V and J are TRBV4-1 and TRBJ1-1; TRBD1 matches 7 bases. The junction had 4 bases not matched to a gene; V was cut back by 5 bases and J by 4 bases. Germline values: CDR1 MGHRA, CDR2 YSYEKL. The length of the CDR3 is 13 residues. CDR3 sequence: CASSSAGGTEAFF. In DNA form, the CDR3 reads TGCGCCAGCAGCTCAGCAGGGGGCACTGAAGCTTTCTTT.

V is TRBV15 and J is TRBJ1-6; 8 bases fit TRBD1. Per the germline V gene, CDR1 is LNHNV and CDR2 is YYDKDF (reference sequence). This CDR3 is 16 amino acids long. V lost 3 bases, J lost 9 bases, and 10 bases stayed unmatched. CDR3 region: CATSRGGQATISPLHF. CDR3 DNA: TGTGCCACCAGCAGGGGGGGACAGGCTACAATTTCACCCCTCCACTTT.